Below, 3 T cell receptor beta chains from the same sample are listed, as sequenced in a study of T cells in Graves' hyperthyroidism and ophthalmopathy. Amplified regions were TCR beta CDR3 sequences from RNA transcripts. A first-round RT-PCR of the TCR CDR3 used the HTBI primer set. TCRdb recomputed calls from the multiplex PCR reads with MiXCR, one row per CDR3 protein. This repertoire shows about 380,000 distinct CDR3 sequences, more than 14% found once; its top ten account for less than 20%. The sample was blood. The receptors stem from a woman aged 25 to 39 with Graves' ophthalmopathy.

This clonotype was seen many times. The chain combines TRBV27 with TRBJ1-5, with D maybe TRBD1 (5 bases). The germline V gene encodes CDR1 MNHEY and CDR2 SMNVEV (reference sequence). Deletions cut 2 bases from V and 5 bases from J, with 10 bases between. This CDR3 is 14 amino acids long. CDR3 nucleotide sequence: TGTGCCAGCAGTTTAAGGGGAATACATCAGCCCCAGCATTTT. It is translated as CASSLRGIHQPQHF.

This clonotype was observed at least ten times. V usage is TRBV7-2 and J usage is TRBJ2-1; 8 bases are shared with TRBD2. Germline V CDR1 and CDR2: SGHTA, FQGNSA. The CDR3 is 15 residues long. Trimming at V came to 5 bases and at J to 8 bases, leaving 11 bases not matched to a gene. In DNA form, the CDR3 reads TGTGCCAGCAGCATACGGGGACTAGTGAGCCATGAGCAGTTCTTC. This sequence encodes CASSIRGLVSHEQFF. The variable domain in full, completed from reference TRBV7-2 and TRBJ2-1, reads GAGVSQSPSNKVTEKGKDVELRCDPISGHTALYWYRQSLGQGLEFLIYFQGNSAPDKSGLPSDRFSAERTGGSVSTLTIQRTQQEDSAVYLCASSIRGLVSHEQFFGPGTRLTVL.

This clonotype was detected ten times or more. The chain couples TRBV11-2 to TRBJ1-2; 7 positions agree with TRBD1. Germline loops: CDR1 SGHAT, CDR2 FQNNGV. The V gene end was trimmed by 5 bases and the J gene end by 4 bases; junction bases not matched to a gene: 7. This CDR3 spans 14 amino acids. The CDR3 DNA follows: TGTGCCAGCAGCCGGGACAGTCGGGGCTATGGCTACACCTTC. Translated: CASSRDSRGYGYTF.